This TCR beta chain is drawn from a study of beta chain features in type 1 diabetes. Every isolated RNA sample was fully reverse transcribed, so sequencing captured expressed TCRB transcripts. Repertoires were generated with immunoSEQ multiplex PCR, while TCRdb's copy carries only in-frame clones and drops some. Of 450,000 or so clones in the sample, more than 9.5% were seen once. The specimen sequenced was naive CD4+ T cells from blood. The TCR sequence derives from a woman under 30 in good health.

The CDR3 loop reads CASSPILAKNIQYF. CDR3 coding DNA: TGCGCCAGCAGCCCGATCCTAGCCAAAAACATTCAGTACTTC. This rearrangement joins TRBV4-1 to TRBJ2-4; D unresolved. Trimming cost V 4 bases and J 0 bases, with 7 bases left between them. The CDR3 has 14 amino acids. In germline, CDR1 is MGHRA, CDR2 YSYEKL.